The following is a TCR beta chain sequence with its context. The target antigen is unknown. Profiling relied on immunoSEQ multiplex PCR, and the TCRdb table lists in-frame clones only, not all of them. The sample includes about 180,000 clones, 80% to 95% of them seen just once. This sample was taken from a study of shared clonotypes between healthy human individuals. Caucasian adults residing in Nashville, Tennessee made up all the donors. Study results and limitations: Tissues were not sampled, only blood, and their repertoires likely differ.

The source of this sequence is a woman aged 25 to 39 in good health. The sequenced material came from naive CD4+ T cells sorted from blood. Subset defined: CD45RA+ positively selected.

Here the CDR3 reads CASSFSQGGGANVLTF. As DNA, the CDR3 is TGTGCCAGCAGTTTTTCTCAGGGCGGTGGGGCCAACGTCCTGACTTTC. The rearrangement uses TRBV27 and TRBJ2-6, with D perhaps TRBD1 (5 bases). This CDR3 spans 16 amino acids. Germline V gives CDR1 MNHEY, CDR2 SMNVEV (reference sequence). Trimming left V 3 bases short and J 3 bases short, with 12 bases between. The variable domain in full, completed from reference TRBV27 and TRBJ2-6, reads EAQVTQNPRYLITVTGKKLTVTCSQNMNHEYMSWYRQDPGLGLRQIYYSMNVEVTDKGDVPEGYKVSRKEKRNFPLILESPSPNQTSLYFCASSFSQGGGANVLTFGAGSRLTVL.